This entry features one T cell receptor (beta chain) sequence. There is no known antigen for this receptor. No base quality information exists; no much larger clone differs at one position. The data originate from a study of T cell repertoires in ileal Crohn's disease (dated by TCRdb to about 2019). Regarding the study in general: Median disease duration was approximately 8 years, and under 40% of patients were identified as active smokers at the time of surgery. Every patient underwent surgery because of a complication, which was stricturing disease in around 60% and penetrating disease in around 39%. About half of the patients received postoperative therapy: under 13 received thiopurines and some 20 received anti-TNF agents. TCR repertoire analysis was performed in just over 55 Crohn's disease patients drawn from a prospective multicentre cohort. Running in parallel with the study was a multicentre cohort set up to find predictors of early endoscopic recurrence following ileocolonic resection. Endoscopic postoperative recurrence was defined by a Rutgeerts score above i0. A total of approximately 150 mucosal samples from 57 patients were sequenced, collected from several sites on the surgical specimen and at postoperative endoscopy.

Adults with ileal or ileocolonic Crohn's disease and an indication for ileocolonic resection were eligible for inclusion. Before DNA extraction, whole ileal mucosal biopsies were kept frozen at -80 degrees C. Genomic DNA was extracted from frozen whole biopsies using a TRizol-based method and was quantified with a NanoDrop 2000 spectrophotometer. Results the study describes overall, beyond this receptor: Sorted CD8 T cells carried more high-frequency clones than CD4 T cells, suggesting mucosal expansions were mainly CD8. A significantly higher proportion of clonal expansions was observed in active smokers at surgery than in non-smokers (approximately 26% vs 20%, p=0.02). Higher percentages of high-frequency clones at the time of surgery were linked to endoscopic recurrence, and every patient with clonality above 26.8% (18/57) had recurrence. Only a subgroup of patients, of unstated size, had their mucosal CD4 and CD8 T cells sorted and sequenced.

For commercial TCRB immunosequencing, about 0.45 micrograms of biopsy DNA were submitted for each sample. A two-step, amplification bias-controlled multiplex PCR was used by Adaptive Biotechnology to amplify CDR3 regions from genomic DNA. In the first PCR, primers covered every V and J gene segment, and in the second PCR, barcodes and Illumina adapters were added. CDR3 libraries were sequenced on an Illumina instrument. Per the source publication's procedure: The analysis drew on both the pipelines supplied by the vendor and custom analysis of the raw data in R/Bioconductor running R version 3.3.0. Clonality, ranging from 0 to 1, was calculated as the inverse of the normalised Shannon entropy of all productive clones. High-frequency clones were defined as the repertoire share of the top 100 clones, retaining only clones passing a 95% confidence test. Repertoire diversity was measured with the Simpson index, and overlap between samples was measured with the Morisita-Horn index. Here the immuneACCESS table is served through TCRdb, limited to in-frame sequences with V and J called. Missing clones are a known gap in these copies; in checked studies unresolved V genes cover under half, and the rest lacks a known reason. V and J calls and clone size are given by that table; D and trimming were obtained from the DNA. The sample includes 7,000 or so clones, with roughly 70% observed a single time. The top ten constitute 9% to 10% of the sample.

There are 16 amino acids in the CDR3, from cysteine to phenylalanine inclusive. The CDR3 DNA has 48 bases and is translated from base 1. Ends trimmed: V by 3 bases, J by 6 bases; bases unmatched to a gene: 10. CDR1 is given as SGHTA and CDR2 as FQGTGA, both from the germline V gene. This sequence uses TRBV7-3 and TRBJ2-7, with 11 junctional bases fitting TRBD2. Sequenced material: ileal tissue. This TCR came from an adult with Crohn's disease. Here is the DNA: TGTGCCAGCAGCTTCCCGGGACTAGCGGCCGGCCTCGAGCAGTACTTC. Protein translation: CASSFPGLAAGLEQYF.